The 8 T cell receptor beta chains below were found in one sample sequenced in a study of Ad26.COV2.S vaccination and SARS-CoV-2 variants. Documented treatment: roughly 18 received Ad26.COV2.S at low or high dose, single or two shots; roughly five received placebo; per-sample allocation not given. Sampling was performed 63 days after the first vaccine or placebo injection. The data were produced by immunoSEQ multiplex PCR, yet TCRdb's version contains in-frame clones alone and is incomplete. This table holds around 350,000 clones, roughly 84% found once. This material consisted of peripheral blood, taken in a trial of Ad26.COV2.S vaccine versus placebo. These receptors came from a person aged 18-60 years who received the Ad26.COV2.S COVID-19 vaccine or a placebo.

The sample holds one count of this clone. CDR3 region: CASSPLASGTEQYF. CDR3 sequence (DNA): TGTGCCAGCTCACCACTCGCTAGCGGGACCGAGCAGTACTTC. The genes are TRBV18 and TRBJ2-7; TRBD2 agrees at 9 bases. Germline V CDR1 and CDR2: KGHSH, LQKENI. The V and J ends lost 1 base and 6 bases, in that order; junction bases with no gene match: 4. The CDR3 length is 14 residues.

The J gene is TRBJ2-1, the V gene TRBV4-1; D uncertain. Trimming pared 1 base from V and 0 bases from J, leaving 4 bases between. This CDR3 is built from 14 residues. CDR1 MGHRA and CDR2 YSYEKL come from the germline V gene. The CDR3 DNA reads TGCGCCAGCAGCCAAGGGAGCTCCTACAATGAGCAGTTCTTC. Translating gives CASSQGSSYNEQFF.

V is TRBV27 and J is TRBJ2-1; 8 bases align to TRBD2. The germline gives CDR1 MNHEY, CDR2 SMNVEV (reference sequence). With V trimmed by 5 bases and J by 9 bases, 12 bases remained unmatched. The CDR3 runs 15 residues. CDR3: CASSPITGGLSEQFF. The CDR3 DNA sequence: TGTGCCAGCAGTCCTATTACGGGGGGGCTAAGTGAGCAGTTCTTC.

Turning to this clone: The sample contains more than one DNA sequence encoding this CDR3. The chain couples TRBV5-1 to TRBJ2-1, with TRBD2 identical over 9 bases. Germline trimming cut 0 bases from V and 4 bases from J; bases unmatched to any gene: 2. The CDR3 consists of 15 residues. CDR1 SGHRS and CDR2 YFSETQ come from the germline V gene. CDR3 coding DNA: TGCGCCAGCAGCTTGGAAGCGGGAGGATACAATGAGCAGTTCTTC. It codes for CASSLEAGGYNEQFF.

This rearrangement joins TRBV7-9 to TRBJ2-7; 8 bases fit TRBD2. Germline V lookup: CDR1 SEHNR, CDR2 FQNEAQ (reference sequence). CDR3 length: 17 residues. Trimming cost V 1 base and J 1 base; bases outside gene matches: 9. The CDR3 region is CASSLGFGAGGSYEQYF. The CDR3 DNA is TGTGCCAGCAGCTTAGGGTTCGGCGCGGGGGGTTCCTACGAGCAGTACTTC.

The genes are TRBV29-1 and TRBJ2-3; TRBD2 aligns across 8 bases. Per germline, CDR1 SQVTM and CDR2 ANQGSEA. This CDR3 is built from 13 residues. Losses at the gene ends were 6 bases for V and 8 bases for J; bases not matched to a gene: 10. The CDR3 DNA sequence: TGCAGCGTAGACCTCGACAGCGGGGGTACGCAGTATTTT. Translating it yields CSVDLDSGGTQYF.

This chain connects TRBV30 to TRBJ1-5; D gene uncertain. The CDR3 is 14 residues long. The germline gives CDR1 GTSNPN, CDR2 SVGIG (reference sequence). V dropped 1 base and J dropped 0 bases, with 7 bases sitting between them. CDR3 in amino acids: CAWSEGNSNQPQHF. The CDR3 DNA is TGTGCCTGGAGTGAGGGTAATAGCAATCAGCCCCAGCATTTT.

Here the CDR3 DNA reads TGTGCCAGCAGCAGGCCCAGCGGGAGGTACAATGAGCAGTTCTTC. As protein: CASSRPSGRYNEQFF. This sequence joins TRBV28 and TRBJ2-1, with 9 positions matching TRBD2. The CDR3 length is 15 residues. V lost 6 bases and J lost 4; bases outside the gene matches: 7. Germline V gene data show CDR1 as MDHEN and CDR2 as SYDVKM.